This T cell receptor beta chain was retrieved from a study of CD8 T cells in Susac syndrome. This clonotype was counted a single time. This CDR3 is 15 amino acids long. Per germline, CDR1 LGHDT and CDR2 YNNKEL (reference sequence). V lost 2 bases and J 10 bases, leaving 18 bases between the germline ends. The study sequenced TCR beta in blood CD8+ and CD4+ T cells. Healthy donors formed controls matched for age and sex. TEMRA cells were FACS-enriched, with CD8+ and CD4+ T cells isolated negatively. Random hexamers served to reverse transcribe about 0.45 to 1 ug RNA. With immunoSEQ multiplex PCR, TCR beta CDR3 was amplified across 54 Vbeta and 13 Jbeta. TCRdb re-called the immunoSEQ multiplex PCR reads through MiXCR, storing one row per CDR3 protein. The sample gives approximately 160,000 distinct CDR3 sequences, about 91% of which show up once; under 0.085% is in the top ten.

Sample: CD4+ T cells from PBMCs. J is TRBJ2-1 and V is TRBV3-1; D tentatively reads TRBD1 or TRBD2 (6 bases each). The clonotype originates from a human donor in good health. The CDR3 spells CASSQRSGVAGEQFF. The CDR3 DNA follows: TGTGCCAGCAGCCAACGATCAGGGGTTGCGGGAGAGCAGTTCTTC.